This TCR beta chain was documented in a study of T cells in Graves' hyperthyroidism and ophthalmopathy. CDR1 SGDLS and CDR2 YYNGEE come from the germline V gene. The CDR3 consists of 16 residues. Trimming took 3 bases from V and 5 from J; bases not matched to a gene: 8. Using RNA transcripts as the source, TCR beta CDR3 regions were amplified. First-round RT-PCR targeting the TCR CDR3 was performed with the HTBI primer set. TCRdb reanalysed the multiplex PCR reads using MiXCR and keeps one entry per CDR3 protein. Of roughly 580,000 distinct CDR3 sequences detected, under 60% appear once; the ten largest clones hold just under 8.5%. Reasons for excluding patients were uncontrolled infection, other autoimmune disease, pregnancy or lactation. Diagnoses were made from clinical symptoms, serum measures (thyroxine and TRAb), thyroid ultrasound and orbital computed tomography. Study findings and constraints: In simple terms, a model built on 13 V-J features told ophthalmopathy apart from stable hyperthyroidism. Ophthalmopathy onset followed model prediction by a median approximately 7 months.

A note on this clonotype: Its matching antigen is unknown.

The TCR was taken from a woman aged 18-29 years with Graves' hyperthyroidism. The V call is TRBV9, the J call TRBJ2-5; 12 bases agree with TRBD2. The material sequenced was peripheral blood or thyroid tissue (not recorded which). CDR3 region: CASSATSGSSGETQYF. CDR3 in DNA: TGTGCCAGCAGCGCGACTAGCGGGAGTTCTGGGGAGACCCAGTACTTC.